The 24 T cell receptor beta chains below all came from one sample that was sequenced in a study of blood T cell repertoires in COVID-19. TCRdb keeps only in-frame clones here, not all; method: immunoSEQ multiplex PCR. The data contain approximately 200,000 clones, about 90% of them singletons. The sequenced sample was peripheral blood. The receptors originated from a middle-aged man with active or convalescent COVID-19.

The gene calls are TRBV5-1 and TRBJ2-5, with TRBD2 as a possible D gene (6 bases). The CDR3 runs to 15 residues. The germline CDR1 and CDR2 sequences are SGHRS and YFSETQ. Trimming removed 5 bases from V and 2 bases from J, with 16 bases in between. In DNA, the CDR3 is TGCGCCAGCAGACAGGTTACCGGGGGTCAAGAGACCCAGTACTTC. Protein: CASRQVTGGQETQYF. The full variable domain, with the rest looked up from reference TRBV5-1 and TRBJ2-5, is KAGVTQTPRYLIKTRGQQVTLSCSPISGHRSVSWYQQTPGQGLQFLFEYFSETQRNKGNFPGRFSGRQFSNSRSEMNVSTLELGDSALYLCASRQVTGGQETQYFGPGTRLLVL.

This clone appeared a few times. The rearrangement links TRBV29-1 to TRBJ1-6, with TRBD1 identical over 8 bases. The CDR3 loop spans 13 amino acids. Germline V CDR1 and CDR2: SQVTM, ANQGSEA. V lost 7 bases, J lost 13 bases, and 12 bases stayed unmatched. For the CDR3, the DNA is TGCAGCGGCCGGGACAGGCAAGGAGGTCCCCTCCACTTT. It codes for CSGRDRQGGPLHF.

V gene TRBV6-5 combines with J gene TRBJ1-1; 8 bases agree with TRBD1. V was clipped by 8 bases and J by 0 bases; unmatched bases: 5. Germline V lookup: CDR1 MNHEY, CDR2 SVGAGI. The CDR3 extends over 14 amino acids. CDR3 nucleotide sequence: TGTGCCAGCGGGACAGGCCAAGTGAACACTGAAGCTTTCTTT. As protein: CASGTGQVNTEAFF.

The CDR3 reads CASSLRDSYEQYF. Written as DNA, the CDR3 is TGTGCCAGCAGCTTGAGGGACAGCTACGAGCAGTACTTC. V gene TRBV5-6 combines with J gene TRBJ2-7, with 7 bases aligning to TRBD1. Germline V gene data show CDR1 as SGHDT and CDR2 as YYEEEE. The CDR3 consists of 13 residues. V lost 1 base, J lost 3 bases, and 1 base stayed unmatched.

The gene calls are TRBV27 and TRBJ2-2; possible D gene TRBD1, 6 bases. Germline CDR1 is MNHEY and CDR2 is SMNVEV (reference sequence). V was cut by 4 bases and J by 4 bases, with 10 bases left in between. This CDR3 is 14 amino acids long. The chain's CDR3 is CASSSTGFTGELFF. The CDR3 DNA sequence: TGTGCCAGCAGTTCAACAGGGTTCACCGGGGAGCTGTTTTTT.

V is TRBV30 and J is TRBJ1-1; possibly TRBD1 for D (6 bases). This CDR3 is built from 19 residues. Germline V lookup: CDR1 GTSNPN, CDR2 SVGIG (reference sequence). V lost 0 bases and J 5 bases, leaving 28 bases between the germline ends. The CDR3, as DNA: TGTGCCTGGAGTGTAAATTTCTCGGGTACTCACAGGGTGAGGACTGAAGCTTTCTTT. Its translation is CAWSVNFSGTHRVRTEAFF.

The chain couples TRBV12-3 or TRBV12-4 to TRBJ1-5; D gene ambiguous. V lost 6 bases and J lost 5, with 11 bases in between. The CDR3 runs 13 residues. As DNA, the CDR3 is TGTGCCAGCAGCCCTCAATTAGATCAGCCCCAGCATTTT. This codes for CASSPQLDQPQHF.

This rearrangement joins TRBV7-6 to TRBJ2-5; TRBD1 is a possible D gene (6 bases). CDR3 length: 15 amino acids. The V gene lost 3 bases and the J gene lost 1 base, with 12 bases spanning the gap. Germline loops: CDR1 SGHVS, CDR2 FNYEAQ. This chain's CDR3 is CASSFTTGLQETQYF. Written as DNA, the CDR3 is TGTGCCAGCAGCTTCACAACAGGGCTCCAAGAGACCCAGTACTTC.

J is TRBJ1-4 and V is TRBV24-1; D remains unclear. The V end was cut by 0 bases, the J end by 8 bases, with 6 bases between. This CDR3 spans 13 amino acids. In germline, CDR1 is KGHDR, CDR2 SFDVKD. For the CDR3, the DNA is TGTGCCACCAGTGATTTGCAACACGAAAAACTGTTTTTT. This translates into CATSDLQHEKLFF.

The chain uses TRBV18 and TRBJ1-2; 7 nucleotides line up with TRBD1. With 4 bases clipped from V and 6 bases from J, the junction kept 8 bases outside the gene matches. Germline CDR1 reads KGHSH; CDR2 reads LQKENI. The CDR3 has 14 amino acids. As DNA, the CDR3 is TGTGCCAGCTCACAGACTGCACAGGGGAATGGCTACACCTTC. The encoded protein is CASSQTAQGNGYTF.

The count of this clone is one. The chain carries TRBV7-9 and TRBJ2-1, with D maybe TRBD2 (6 bases). Trimming cost V 1 base and J 8 bases, with 6 bases left between them. The germline CDR1 and CDR2 sequences are SEHNR and FQNEAQ (reference sequence). The CDR3 contains 12 residues. CDR3 sequence reads: CASSLGGDEQFF. The CDR3 DNA reads as TGTGCCAGCAGCTTAGGGGGGGATGAGCAGTTCTTC.

CDR3 residues: CASSLGQGAYGYTF. CDR3 sequence (DNA): TGTGCCAGCTCATTGGGACAGGGGGCCTATGGCTACACCTTC. The chain couples TRBV18 to TRBJ1-2, with 12 bases lining up with TRBD1. This CDR3 has 14 amino acids. V gave up 5 bases and J gave up 4 bases; unmatched junction bases: 2. Germline CDR1 reads KGHSH; CDR2 reads LQKENI. The full variable domain, completed using reference TRBV18 and TRBJ1-2, is NAGVMQNPRHLVRRRGQEARLRCSPMKGHSHVYWYRQLPEEGLKFMVYLQKENIIDESGMPKERFSAEFPKEGPSILRIQQVVRGDSAAYFCASSLGQGAYGYTFGSGTRLTVV.

The CDR3 nucleotides are TGTGCCAGTAGTCTCCTTAGCGGGGGGCCCAGGGAGCAGTTCTTC. Its translation is CASSLLSGGPREQFF. The chain joins TRBV19 to TRBJ2-1, with TRBD2 matching over 10 bases. The CDR3 sequence is 15 residues long. Germline values: CDR1 LNHDA, CDR2 SQIVND (reference sequence). V shed 5 bases and J 10 bases; nucleotides not matched to a gene: 11.

The rearrangement uses TRBV4-2 and TRBJ2-2, with D perhaps TRBD2 (5 bases). Germline loops: CDR1 LGHNA, CDR2 YNFKEQ. The V end was cut by 7 bases, the J end by 0 bases, with 12 bases between. The CDR3 is 15 amino acids. CDR3 in DNA: TGTGCCAGCACCGTGGACTTTGCGAACACCGGGGAGCTGTTTTTT. Amino acid sequence: CASTVDFANTGELFF.

The chain links TRBV5-1 to TRBJ2-1; D possibly corresponds to TRBD2 (6 bases). The CDR3 is made up of 17 amino acids. The V gene's germline CDR1 is SGHRS and CDR2 YFSETQ. Trimming left V 2 bases short and J 1 base short, with 16 bases between. For the CDR3, the DNA is TGCGCCAGCAGCTTAGGCGGGACCGTAGGTTCCTACAATGAGCAGTTCTTC. It encodes CASSLGGTVGSYNEQFF.

The chain carries TRBV11-2 and TRBJ2-5; maybe TRBD2 (6 bases). The V gene's germline CDR1 is SGHAT and CDR2 FQNNGV. The V end lost 7 bases, the J end lost 4 bases, and 13 bases lay between the germline ends. The CDR3 length is 13 residues. In DNA form, the CDR3 reads TGTGCCAGCATGGCTTGGAGGGGAGAGACCCAGTACTTC. Its protein product is CASMAWRGETQYF.

The chain uses TRBV28 and TRBJ1-1; D ambiguous. The germline V gene encodes CDR1 MDHEN and CDR2 SYDVKM. The ends were cut back, 8 bases at V and 0 bases at J, with 10 bases in the middle. The CDR3 totals 13 residues. The CDR3 protein is CASGKPLNTEAFF. DNA of the CDR3: TGTGCCAGCGGTAAGCCGTTGAACACTGAAGCTTTCTTT.

This clone appeared once. The chain carries TRBV5-1 and TRBJ2-2; 10 bases line up with TRBD2. Germline lookup yields CDR1 SGHRS and CDR2 YFSETQ. V shed 2 bases and J 7 bases; nucleotides not matched to a gene: 5. The CDR3 has 15 amino acids. CDR3 residues: CASSLVASGSGELFF. The CDR3 region has the DNA TGCGCCAGCAGCTTAGTGGCTAGCGGGAGCGGGGAGCTGTTTTTT.

V gene TRBV7-9 combines with J gene TRBJ2-7; D call uncertain. The V gene lost 4 bases and the J gene lost 6 bases, with 10 bases spanning the gap. Germline V lookup: CDR1 SEHNR, CDR2 FQNEAQ (reference sequence). CDR3 length: 12 residues. CDR3 nucleotides: TGTGCCAGCAGCTCCGTTCGTTTCGAGCAGTACTTC. Translation: CASSSVRFEQYF.

The CDR3 loop is CASRRSGMNTEAFF. The CDR3 region has the DNA TGTGCCAGCAGGCGCTCCGGGATGAACACTGAAGCTTTCTTT. The V call is TRBV7-3, the J call TRBJ1-1; D gene uncertain. The CDR3 spans 14 residues. V was trimmed by 6 bases and J by 0 bases, leaving 11 bases between them. Germline V gene data show CDR1 as SGHTA and CDR2 as FQGTGA. The whole variable domain, filled in from reference TRBV7-3 and TRBJ1-1, reads GAGVSQTPSNKVTEKGKYVELRCDPISGHTALYWYRQSLGQGPEFLIYFQGTGAADDSGLPNDRFFAVRPEGSVSTLKIQRTERGDSAVYLCASRRSGMNTEAFFGQGTRLTVV.

This clone appeared once. The chain combines TRBV7-3 with TRBJ1-2; D is ambiguous. Germline CDR1 SGHTA, CDR2 FQGTGA. V was cut by 4 bases and J by 10 bases, with 10 bases left in between. The CDR3 sequence is 11 residues long. CDR3 amino acids: CASSSNSLYTF. CDR3 DNA: TGTGCCAGCAGCTCAAACTCCCTCTACACCTTC.

V gene TRBV19 combines with J gene TRBJ2-2; tentatively, D is TRBD1 (6 bases). Germline CDR1 LNHDA, CDR2 SQIVND (reference sequence). V was cut by 6 bases and J by 0 bases, with 11 bases left in between. The CDR3 extends over 15 amino acids. CDR3 region: CASRVTGTNTGELFF. CDR3 bases: TGTGCCAGTAGGGTCACAGGGACGAACACCGGGGAGCTGTTTTTT.

The V gene is TRBV4-1, the J gene TRBJ2-6, with D tentatively TRBD1 (5 bases). Trimming took off 3 bases at V and 2 bases at J, with 11 bases between the two ends. Germline CDR1 reads MGHRA; CDR2 reads YSYEKL. The CDR3 consists of 16 residues. The CDR3 protein is CASSQPTGPGANVLTF. As DNA, the CDR3 is TGCGCCAGCAGCCAGCCTACAGGCCCTGGGGCCAACGTCCTGACTTTC.

This chain links TRBV18 with TRBJ1-1; no clear D gene. Trimming pared 6 bases from V and 0 bases from J, leaving 8 bases between. Germline CDR1 KGHSH, CDR2 LQKENI. CDR3 length equals 13 residues. CDR3 DNA: TGTGCCAGCTCGGTAGATATGAACACTGAAGCTTTCTTT. Translated: CASSVDMNTEAFF. Variable domain in full (rest from reference TRBV18 and TRBJ1-1): NAGVMQNPRHLVRRRGQEARLRCSPMKGHSHVYWYRQLPEEGLKFMVYLQKENIIDESGMPKERFSAEFPKEGPSILRIQQVVRGDSAAYFCASSVDMNTEAFFGQGTRLTVV.